The 23 T cell receptor beta chains in this list originate from one sample, sequenced in a study of T-cell reconstitution after alpha-beta-depleted transplantation in children. Unique molecular identifiers were used in preparing the TCRbeta library. Using its own MiXCR run on the PCR reads, TCRdb lists one record per CDR3 protein. The sample lists over 150,000 distinct CDR3 sequences, roughly 15% occurring once. The sample consisted of PBMCs from the stem cell graft donor, taken from the stem cell graft. The receptors were sampled from a human donor who donated a stem cell graft to a child with acute lymphoblastic leukemia.

At least ten counts were recorded for this clonotype. A junction end diverges from the germline sequence, so it may reflect a read error. V usage is TRBV5-1 and J usage is TRBJ2-2; 13 bases agree with TRBD2. CDR3 length: 14 residues. Per germline, CDR1 SGHRS and CDR2 YFSETQ. This chain's CDR3 is CASSLMITSGRAVF. CDR3 in DNA: TGCGCCAGCAGCTTGATGATAACTAGCGGGAGGGCCGTCTTT.

This clonotype came up a few times. The chain is built from TRBV10-3 and TRBJ2-7; D uncertain. The germline gives CDR1 ENHRY, CDR2 SYGVKD. The ends were cut back, 10 bases at V and 0 bases at J, with 10 bases in the middle. CDR3 size: 12 residues. The CDR3 protein is CATTDDSYEQYF. CDR3 in DNA: TGTGCCACCACAGACGACTCCTACGAGCAGTACTTC.

This sequence joins TRBV7-6 and TRBJ2-3, with 9 bases fitting TRBD1. The CDR3 spans 16 residues. With 8 bases clipped from V and 4 bases from J, the junction kept 13 bases outside the gene matches. CDR1 and CDR2 from the germline V gene are SGHVS and FNYEAQ. CDR3 in DNA: TGTGCCAGCGTACTGACAACGGACAGGGGCCCAGATACGCAGTATTTT. It codes for CASVLTTDRGPDTQYF.

At least ten counts were recorded for this clonotype. This chain links TRBV29-1 with TRBJ2-1; weak D call: TRBD1 (6 bases). The V end lost 7 bases, the J end lost 8 bases, and 21 bases lay between the germline ends. The CDR3 loop spans 14 amino acids. CDR1 and CDR2 from the germline V gene are SQVTM and ANQGSEA. The CDR3 spells CSATIPGQTHEQFF. For the CDR3, the DNA is TGCAGCGCCACGATTCCCGGACAGACACATGAGCAGTTCTTC.

V gene TRBV30 combines with J gene TRBJ2-1; TRBD1 matches at 10 bases. V dropped 2 bases and J dropped 8; count of bases not matched to a gene: 6. The CDR3 loop spans 14 amino acids. Per germline, CDR1 GTSNPN and CDR2 SVGIG (reference sequence). The CDR3 nucleotides read TGTGCCTGGAGTCCTGGGACAGGGGACTATGAGCAGTTCTTC. It yields the protein CAWSPGTGDYEQFF.

The chain has TRBV10-3 and TRBJ2-1, with D perhaps TRBD1 or TRBD2 (7 bases each). Trimming shortened V by 6 bases and J by 7 bases, and 13 bases separated the two germline ends. This CDR3 is built from 13 residues. CDR1 and CDR2 from the germline V gene are ENHRY and SYGVKD. The CDR3 protein is CAISRGRGNEQFF. The CDR3 DNA follows: TGTGCCATCAGCAGGGGGAGGGGGAATGAGCAGTTCTTC.

The table lists this clonotype with many counts. In nucleotides, the CDR3 is TGTGCCAGCAGCTCTAGCGGGAGGGCCCTCGGAAATGAGCAGTTCTTC. This translates into CASSSSGRALGNEQFF. The rearrangement links TRBV11-1 to TRBJ2-1; TRBD2 matches 12 bases. This CDR3 has 16 amino acids. Germline V gene sequence: CDR1 SGHAT, CDR2 FQDESV (reference sequence). With 4 bases clipped from V and 7 bases from J, the junction kept 8 bases outside the gene matches.

Many counts were recorded for this clonotype. The rearrangement uses TRBV12-3 or TRBV12-4 and TRBJ2-7, with D unclear. V was cut by 3 bases and J by 3 bases, with 6 bases left in between. The CDR3 spans 12 residues. The CDR3 loop reads CASSLLIYEQYF. The CDR3 coding sequence is TGTGCCAGCAGTTTGTTAATCTACGAGCAGTACTTC.

This clonotype was picked up many times. For the CDR3, the DNA is TGTGCCATCAGTGGGGGTTCGTCTAGAGGGAGTACAGATACGCAGTATTTT. Amino acids: CAISGGSSRGSTDTQYF. The rearrangement uses TRBV10-3 and TRBJ2-3; weak D call: TRBD2 (5 bases). Trimming cost V 4 bases and J 3 bases, with 20 bases left between them. From germline, CDR1 is ENHRY and CDR2 SYGVKD. The CDR3 has 17 amino acids.

The table lists this clonotype with many counts. The genes are TRBV5-6 and TRBJ1-1; 7 positions match TRBD1. The V segment lost 0 bases and the J segment 1 base; nucleotides outside the gene matches: 3. Germline V lookup: CDR1 SGHDT, CDR2 YYEEEE. The CDR3 is 15 amino acids. CDR3 coding DNA: TGTGCCAGCAGCTTGGTGCCAGGGGGGAACACTGAAGCTTTCTTT. This sequence encodes CASSLVPGGNTEAFF.

A few counts support this clonotype. The gene calls are TRBV5-1 and TRBJ2-5; 7 bases are shared with TRBD2. Looked up from germline, CDR1 is SGHRS and CDR2 is YFSETQ. This CDR3 comprises 14 residues. The junction had 4 bases not matched to a gene; V was cut back by 2 bases and J by 3 bases. The chain's CDR3 is CASSFSLAEETQYF. The CDR3 bases are TGCGCCAGCAGCTTTAGTCTAGCGGAAGAGACCCAGTACTTC.

The genes are TRBV28 and TRBJ2-1; 12 positions match TRBD2. Germline V gene data show CDR1 as MDHEN and CDR2 as SYDVKM. The CDR3 has 19 residues. V gave up 3 bases and J gave up 4 bases; unmatched junction bases: 13. This CDR3 reads CASSFRIRTSGNFYNEQFF. The CDR3, as DNA: TGTGCCAGCAGTTTTCGCATCAGGACTAGCGGGAACTTTTACAATGAGCAGTTCTTC. Looking up the rest from reference TRBV28 and TRBJ2-1 gives the full variable domain: DVKVTQSSRYLVKRTGEKVFLECVQDMDHENMFWYRQDPGLGLRLIYFSYDVKMKEKGDIPEGYSVSREKKERFSLILESASTNQTSMYLCASSFRIRTSGNFYNEQFFGPGTRLTVL.

Many counts were recorded for this clonotype. V gene TRBV5-1 combines with J gene TRBJ2-2; D may be TRBD1 (6 bases). CDR1 is SGHRS and CDR2 is YFSETQ in the germline V gene. The ends were cut back, 4 bases at V and 1 base at J, with 8 bases in the middle. The CDR3 covers 14 residues. CDR3 protein: CASSQGQNTGELFF. CDR3 DNA: TGCGCCAGCAGCCAGGGACAGAACACCGGGGAGCTGTTTTTT.

The sample holds a few counts of this clonotype. This chain links TRBV5-1 with TRBJ2-4; 7 bases agree with TRBD1. This CDR3 spans 17 amino acids. Per germline, CDR1 SGHRS and CDR2 YFSETQ. Unmatched junction bases numbered 10, after V lost 4 bases and J lost 0 bases. This CDR3 reads CASSPRDSSLAKNIQYF. The CDR3 nucleotides read TGCGCCAGCAGCCCCCGGGACAGTAGCCTAGCCAAAAACATTCAGTACTTC.

CDR3 loop: CASSTNRSPEAFF. The CDR3 bases are TGTGCCAGCAGCACGAATCGCAGTCCTGAAGCTTTCTTT. The chain has TRBV2 and TRBJ1-1; D gene ambiguous. The length of the CDR3 is 13 residues. Deletions cut 6 bases from V and 6 bases from J, with 14 bases between. Germline-derived CDR1 and CDR2 are SNHLY and FYNNEI.

This clonotype was counted only a few times. The chain links TRBV5-1 to TRBJ1-4; D is perhaps TRBD1 (6 bases). This CDR3 spans 15 amino acids. Germline V gives CDR1 SGHRS, CDR2 YFSETQ. Trimming removed 5 bases at V and 7 bases at J, with 18 bases between. CDR3 nucleotides: TGCGCCAGCAGGAACGCAGGGGCGGTTCGTGAAAAACTGTTTTTT. Its protein product is CASRNAGAVREKLFF.

This clonotype was observed at least ten times. The genes are TRBV5-1 and TRBJ2-5; possible D gene TRBD1, 5 bases. The V gene lost 4 bases and the J gene lost 6 bases, with 16 bases spanning the gap. The length of the CDR3 is 14 residues. Germline values: CDR1 SGHRS, CDR2 YFSETQ. This CDR3 reads CASSKSWQGKTQYF. The CDR3 DNA follows: TGCGCCAGCAGCAAATCGTGGCAGGGAAAGACCCAGTACTTC.

Concerning this clonotype itself: A much larger clone differs from this one at a single base, so this may be a read error. Written as DNA, the CDR3 is TGTGCCAGCAGTTACTCCCCGCAGCGTCGTCCCGCTAACACTGAAGCTTTCTTT. Its protein product is CASSYSPQRRPANTEAFF. The gene calls are TRBV6-5 and TRBJ1-1; D is unresolved. V shed 0 bases and J shed 2 bases, with 19 bases lying between them. Germline V gene data show CDR1 as MNHEY and CDR2 as SVGAGI. The CDR3 totals 18 residues.

In this sample, this clonotype turned up many times. The rearrangement uses TRBV5-1 and TRBJ1-1, with TRBD1 matching 8 bases. CDR1 is SGHRS, CDR2 YFSETQ, per germline. J was trimmed by 1 base and V by 4 bases; bases with no gene match: 6. The CDR3 consists of 15 residues. This chain's CDR3 is CASSPWTGTNTEAFF. The CDR3 DNA reads TGCGCCAGCAGCCCTTGGACAGGGACGAACACTGAAGCTTTCTTT. Combining the CDR3 with reference TRBV5-1 and TRBJ1-1 gives the whole variable domain KAGVTQTPRYLIKTRGQQVTLSCSPISGHRSVSWYQQTPGQGLQFLFEYFSETQRNKGNFPGRFSGRQFSNSRSEMNVSTLELGDSALYLCASSPWTGTNTEAFFGQGTRLTVV.

This clonotype was seen at least ten times. The chain carries TRBV3-1 and TRBJ2-7; D remains ambiguous. V lost 0 bases to trimming and J lost 3 bases, with 3 bases between them. Germline CDR1 reads LGHDT; CDR2 reads YNNKEL (reference sequence). The CDR3 has 12 residues. DNA for the CDR3: TGTGCCAGCAGCCAAGACAGCTACGAGCAGTACTTC. It specifies CASSQDSYEQYF.

This clonotype was counted between two and nine times. The chain employs TRBV20-1 and TRBJ2-1; 7 positions match TRBD2. Trimming took 0 bases from V and 5 from J; bases not matched to a gene: 10. CDR1 is DFQATT, CDR2 SNEGSKA, per germline (reference sequence). The CDR3 totals 16 residues. CDR3 amino acids: CSARDGSLAANNEQFF. The CDR3 bases are TGCAGTGCTAGAGATGGGTCCCTAGCGGCTAACAATGAGCAGTTCTTC.

The sample holds many counts of this clonotype. The chain joins TRBV4-2 to TRBJ2-1, with TRBD2 matching 8 bases. Trimming removed 0 bases from V and 4 bases from J; junction bases left unmatched: 5. Germline CDR1 and CDR2: LGHNA and YNFKEQ. The CDR3 sequence is 16 residues long. The CDR3 DNA is TGTGCCAGCAGCCAAGAGTTAGCGGGGATTTACAATGAGCAGTTCTTC. It translates to CASSQELAGIYNEQFF.

This rearrangement joins TRBV24-1 to TRBJ1-5; tentative D call: TRBD1 (5 bases). Germline CDR1 KGHDR, CDR2 SFDVKD. Trimming took 6 bases from V and 2 from J, leaving 10 bases between them. CDR3 length equals 14 residues. The DNA of the CDR3 is TGTGCCACCAGTCCCCAGGGAGGCAATCAGCCCCAGCATTTT. Translation: CATSPQGGNQPQHF.